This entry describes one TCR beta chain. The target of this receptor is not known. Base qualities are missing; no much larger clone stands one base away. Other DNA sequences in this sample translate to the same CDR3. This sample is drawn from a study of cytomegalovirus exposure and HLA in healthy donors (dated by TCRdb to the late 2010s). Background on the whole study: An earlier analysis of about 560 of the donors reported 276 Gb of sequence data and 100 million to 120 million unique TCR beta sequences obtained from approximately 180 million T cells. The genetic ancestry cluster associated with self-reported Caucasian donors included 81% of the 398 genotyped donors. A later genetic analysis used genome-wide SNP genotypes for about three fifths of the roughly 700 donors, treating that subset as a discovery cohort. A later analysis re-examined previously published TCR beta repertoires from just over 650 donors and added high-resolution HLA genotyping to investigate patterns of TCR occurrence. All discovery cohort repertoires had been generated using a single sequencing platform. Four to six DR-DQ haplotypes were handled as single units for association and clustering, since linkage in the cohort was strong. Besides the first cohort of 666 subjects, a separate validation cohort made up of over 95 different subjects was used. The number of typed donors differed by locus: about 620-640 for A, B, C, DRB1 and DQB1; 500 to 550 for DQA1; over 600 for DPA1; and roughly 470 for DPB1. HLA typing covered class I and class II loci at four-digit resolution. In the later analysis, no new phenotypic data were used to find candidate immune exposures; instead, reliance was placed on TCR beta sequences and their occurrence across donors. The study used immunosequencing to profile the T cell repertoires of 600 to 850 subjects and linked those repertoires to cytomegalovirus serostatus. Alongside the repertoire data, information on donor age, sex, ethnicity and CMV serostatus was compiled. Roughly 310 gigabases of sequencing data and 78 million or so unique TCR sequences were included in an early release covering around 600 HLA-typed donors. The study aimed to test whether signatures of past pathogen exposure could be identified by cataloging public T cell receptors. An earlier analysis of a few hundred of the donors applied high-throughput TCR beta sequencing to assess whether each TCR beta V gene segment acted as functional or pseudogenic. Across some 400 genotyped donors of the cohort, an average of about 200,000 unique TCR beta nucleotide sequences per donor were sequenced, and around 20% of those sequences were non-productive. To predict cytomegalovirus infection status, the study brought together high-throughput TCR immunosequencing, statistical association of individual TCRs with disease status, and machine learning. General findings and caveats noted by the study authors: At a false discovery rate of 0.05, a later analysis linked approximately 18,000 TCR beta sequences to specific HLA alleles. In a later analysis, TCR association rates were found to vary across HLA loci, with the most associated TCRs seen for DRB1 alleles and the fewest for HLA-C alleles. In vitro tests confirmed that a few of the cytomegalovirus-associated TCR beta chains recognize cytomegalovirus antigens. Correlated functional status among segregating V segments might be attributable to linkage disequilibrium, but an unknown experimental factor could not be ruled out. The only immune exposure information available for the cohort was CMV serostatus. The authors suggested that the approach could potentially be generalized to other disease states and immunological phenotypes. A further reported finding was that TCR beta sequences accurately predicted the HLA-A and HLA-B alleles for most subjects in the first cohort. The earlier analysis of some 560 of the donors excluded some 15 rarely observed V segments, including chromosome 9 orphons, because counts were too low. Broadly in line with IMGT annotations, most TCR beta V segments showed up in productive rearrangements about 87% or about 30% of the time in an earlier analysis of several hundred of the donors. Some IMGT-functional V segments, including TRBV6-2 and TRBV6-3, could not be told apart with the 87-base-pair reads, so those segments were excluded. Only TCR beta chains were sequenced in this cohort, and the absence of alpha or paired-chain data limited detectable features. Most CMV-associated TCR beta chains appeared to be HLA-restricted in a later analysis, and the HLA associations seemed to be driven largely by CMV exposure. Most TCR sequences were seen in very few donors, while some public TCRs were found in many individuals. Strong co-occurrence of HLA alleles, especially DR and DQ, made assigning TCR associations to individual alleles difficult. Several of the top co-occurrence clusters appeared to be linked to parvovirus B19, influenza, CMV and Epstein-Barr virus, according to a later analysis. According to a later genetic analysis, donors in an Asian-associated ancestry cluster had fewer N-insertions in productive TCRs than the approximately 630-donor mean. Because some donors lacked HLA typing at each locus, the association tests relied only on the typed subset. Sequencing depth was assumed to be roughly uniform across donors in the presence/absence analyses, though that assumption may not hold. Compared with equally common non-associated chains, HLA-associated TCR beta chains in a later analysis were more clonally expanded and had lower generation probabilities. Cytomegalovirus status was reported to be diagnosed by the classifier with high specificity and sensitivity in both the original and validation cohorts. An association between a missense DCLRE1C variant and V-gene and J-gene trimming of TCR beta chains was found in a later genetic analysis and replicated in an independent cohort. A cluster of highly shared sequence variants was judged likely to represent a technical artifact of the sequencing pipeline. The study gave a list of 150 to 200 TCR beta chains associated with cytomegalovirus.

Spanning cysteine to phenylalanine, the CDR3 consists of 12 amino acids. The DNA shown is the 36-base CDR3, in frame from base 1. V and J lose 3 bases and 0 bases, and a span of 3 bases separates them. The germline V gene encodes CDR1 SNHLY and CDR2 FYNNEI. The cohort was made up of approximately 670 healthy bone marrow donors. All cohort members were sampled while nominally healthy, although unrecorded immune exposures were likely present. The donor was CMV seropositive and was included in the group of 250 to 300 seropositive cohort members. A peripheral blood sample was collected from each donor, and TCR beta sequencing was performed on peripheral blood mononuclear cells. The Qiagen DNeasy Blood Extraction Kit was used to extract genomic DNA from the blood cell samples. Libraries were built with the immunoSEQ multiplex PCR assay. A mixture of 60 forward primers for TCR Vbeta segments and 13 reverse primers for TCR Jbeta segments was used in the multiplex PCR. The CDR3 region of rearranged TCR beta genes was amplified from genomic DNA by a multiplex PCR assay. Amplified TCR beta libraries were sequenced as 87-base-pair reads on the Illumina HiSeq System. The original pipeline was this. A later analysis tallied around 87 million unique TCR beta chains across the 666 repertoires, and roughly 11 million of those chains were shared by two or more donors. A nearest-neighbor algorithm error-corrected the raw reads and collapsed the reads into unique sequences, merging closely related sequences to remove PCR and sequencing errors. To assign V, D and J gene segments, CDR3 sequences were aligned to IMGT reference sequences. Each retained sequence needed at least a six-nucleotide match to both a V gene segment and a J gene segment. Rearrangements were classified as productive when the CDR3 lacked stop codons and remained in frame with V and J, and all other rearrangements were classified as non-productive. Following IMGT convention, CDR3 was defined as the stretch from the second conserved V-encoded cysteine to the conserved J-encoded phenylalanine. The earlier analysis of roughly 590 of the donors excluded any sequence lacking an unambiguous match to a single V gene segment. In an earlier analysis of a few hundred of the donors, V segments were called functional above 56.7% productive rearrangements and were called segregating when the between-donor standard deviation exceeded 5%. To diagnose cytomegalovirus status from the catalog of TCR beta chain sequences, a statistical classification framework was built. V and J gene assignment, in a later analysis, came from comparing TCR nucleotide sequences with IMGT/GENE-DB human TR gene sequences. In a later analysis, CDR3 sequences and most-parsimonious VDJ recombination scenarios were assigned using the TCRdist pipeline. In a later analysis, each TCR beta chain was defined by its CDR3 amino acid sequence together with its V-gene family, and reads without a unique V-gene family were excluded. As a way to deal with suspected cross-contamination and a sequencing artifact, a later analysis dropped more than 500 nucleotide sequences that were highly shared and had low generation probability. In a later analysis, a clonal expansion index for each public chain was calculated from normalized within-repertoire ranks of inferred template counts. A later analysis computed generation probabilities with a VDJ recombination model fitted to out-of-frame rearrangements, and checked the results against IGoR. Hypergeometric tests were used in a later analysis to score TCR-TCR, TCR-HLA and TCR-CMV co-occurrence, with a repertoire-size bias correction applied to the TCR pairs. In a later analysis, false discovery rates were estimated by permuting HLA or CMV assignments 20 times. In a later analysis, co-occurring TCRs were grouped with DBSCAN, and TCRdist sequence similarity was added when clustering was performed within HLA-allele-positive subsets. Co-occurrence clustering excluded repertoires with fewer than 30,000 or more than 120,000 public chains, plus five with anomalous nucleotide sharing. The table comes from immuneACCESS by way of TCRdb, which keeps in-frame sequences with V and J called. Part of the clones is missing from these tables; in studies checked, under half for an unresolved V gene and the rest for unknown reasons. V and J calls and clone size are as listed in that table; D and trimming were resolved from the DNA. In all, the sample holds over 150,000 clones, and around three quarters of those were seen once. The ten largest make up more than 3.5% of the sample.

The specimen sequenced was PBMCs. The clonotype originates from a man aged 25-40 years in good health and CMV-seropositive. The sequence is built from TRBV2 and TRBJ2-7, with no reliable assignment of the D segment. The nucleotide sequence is TGTGCCAGCAGTGACAGCTCCTACGAGCAGTACTTC. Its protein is CASSDSSYEQYF.